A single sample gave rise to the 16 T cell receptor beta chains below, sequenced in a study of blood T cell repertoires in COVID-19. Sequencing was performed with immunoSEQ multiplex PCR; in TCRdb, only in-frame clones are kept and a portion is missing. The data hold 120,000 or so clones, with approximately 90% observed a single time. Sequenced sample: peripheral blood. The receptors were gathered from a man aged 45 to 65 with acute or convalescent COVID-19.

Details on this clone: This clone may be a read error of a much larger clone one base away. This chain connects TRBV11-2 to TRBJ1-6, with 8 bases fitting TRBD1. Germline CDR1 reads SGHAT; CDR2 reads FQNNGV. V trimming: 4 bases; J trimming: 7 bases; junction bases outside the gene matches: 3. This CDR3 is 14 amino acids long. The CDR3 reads CASSSGQVNSPLHF. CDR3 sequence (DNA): TGTGCCAGCAGCTCGGGACAGGTAAATTCACCCCTCCACTTT. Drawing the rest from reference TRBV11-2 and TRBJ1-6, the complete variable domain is EAGVAQSPRYKIIEKRQSVAFWCNPISGHATLYWYQQILGQGPKLLIQFQNNGVVDDSQLPKDRFSAERLKGVDSTLKIQPAKLEDSAVYLCASSSGQVNSPLHFGNGTRLTVT.

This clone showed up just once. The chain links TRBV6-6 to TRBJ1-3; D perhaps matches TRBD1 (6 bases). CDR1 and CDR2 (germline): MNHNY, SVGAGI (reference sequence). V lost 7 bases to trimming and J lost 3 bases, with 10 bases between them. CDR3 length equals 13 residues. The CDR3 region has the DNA TGTGCCAGCAAGGGGGATAGTGGAAACACCATATATTTT. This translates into CASKGDSGNTIYF.

CDR3 protein: CATKQGNYGYTF. The CDR3 DNA is TGTGCCACCAAGCAGGGGAACTATGGCTACACCTTC. The chain joins TRBV6-5 to TRBJ1-2, with a weak D call TRBD1 (6 bases). The CDR3 is 12 amino acids. With 10 bases removed from V and 2 bases from J, the gap between germline ends came to 11 bases. Germline CDR1 MNHEY, CDR2 SVGAGI.

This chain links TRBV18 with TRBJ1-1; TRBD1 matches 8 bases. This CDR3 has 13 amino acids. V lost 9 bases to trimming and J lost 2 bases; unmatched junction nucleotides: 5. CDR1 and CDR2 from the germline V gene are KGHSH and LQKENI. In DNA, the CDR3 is TGTGCCAGTATCAGGGGGCTCAACACTGAAGCTTTCTTT. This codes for CASIRGLNTEAFF.

The CDR3 is CASSQDFGQPQHF. DNA for the CDR3: TGCGCCAGCAGCCAGGACTTTGGTCAGCCCCAGCATTTT. The chain links TRBV4-1 to TRBJ1-5; no clear D. Trimming pared 3 bases from V and 6 bases from J, leaving 9 bases between. CDR3 size: 13 residues. Per the germline V gene, CDR1 is MGHRA and CDR2 is YSYEKL.

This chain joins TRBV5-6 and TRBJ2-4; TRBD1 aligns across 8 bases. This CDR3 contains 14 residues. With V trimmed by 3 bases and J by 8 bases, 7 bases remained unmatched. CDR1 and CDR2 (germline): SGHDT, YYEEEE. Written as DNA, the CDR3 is TGTGCCAGCAGCTCTGGACAGGGACGGCACATTCAGTACTTC. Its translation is CASSSGQGRHIQYF.

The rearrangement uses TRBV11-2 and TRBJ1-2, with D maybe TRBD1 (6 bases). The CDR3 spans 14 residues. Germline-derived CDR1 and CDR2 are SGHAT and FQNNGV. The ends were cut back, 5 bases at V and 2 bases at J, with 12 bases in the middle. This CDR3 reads CASSPNRVNYGYTF. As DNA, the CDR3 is TGTGCCAGCAGCCCGAACAGGGTGAACTATGGCTACACCTTC.

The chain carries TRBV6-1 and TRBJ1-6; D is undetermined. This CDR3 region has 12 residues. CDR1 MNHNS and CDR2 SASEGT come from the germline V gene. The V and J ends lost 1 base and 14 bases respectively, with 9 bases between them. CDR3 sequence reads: CASSEGPRALHF. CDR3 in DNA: TGTGCCAGCAGTGAAGGACCCCGGGCCCTCCACTTT.

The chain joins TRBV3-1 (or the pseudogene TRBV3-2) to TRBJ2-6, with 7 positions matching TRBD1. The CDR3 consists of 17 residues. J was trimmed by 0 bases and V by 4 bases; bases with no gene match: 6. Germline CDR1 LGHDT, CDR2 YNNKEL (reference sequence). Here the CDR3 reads CASSRSQGYSGANVLTF. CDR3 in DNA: TGTGCCAGCAGCCGCTCACAGGGGTACTCTGGGGCCAACGTCCTGACTTTC.

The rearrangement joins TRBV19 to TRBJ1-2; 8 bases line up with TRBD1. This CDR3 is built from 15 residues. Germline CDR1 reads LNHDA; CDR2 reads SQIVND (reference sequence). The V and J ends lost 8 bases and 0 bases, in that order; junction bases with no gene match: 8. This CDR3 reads CASQQGAYSNYGYTF. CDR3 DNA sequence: TGTGCCAGTCAGCAGGGGGCCTACTCTAACTATGGCTACACCTTC.

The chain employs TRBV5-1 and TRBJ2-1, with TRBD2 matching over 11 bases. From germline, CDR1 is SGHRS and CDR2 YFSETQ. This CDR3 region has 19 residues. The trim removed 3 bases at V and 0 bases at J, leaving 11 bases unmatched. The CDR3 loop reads CASSWPRTSGWSSYNEQFF. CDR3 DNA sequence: TGCGCCAGCAGCTGGCCCAGGACTAGCGGGTGGAGCTCCTACAATGAGCAGTTCTTC.

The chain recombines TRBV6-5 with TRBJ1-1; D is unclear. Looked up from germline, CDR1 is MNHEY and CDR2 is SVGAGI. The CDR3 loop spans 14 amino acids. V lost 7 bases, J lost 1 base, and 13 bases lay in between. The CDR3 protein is CASTLLTGNTEAFF. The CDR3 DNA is TGTGCCAGCACACTACTAACCGGGAACACTGAAGCTTTCTTT.

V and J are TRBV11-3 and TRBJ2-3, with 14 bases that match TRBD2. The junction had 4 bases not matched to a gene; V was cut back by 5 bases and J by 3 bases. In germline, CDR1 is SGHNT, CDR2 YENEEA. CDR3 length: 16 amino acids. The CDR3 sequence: CASSIGLAGGTDTQYF. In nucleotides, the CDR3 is TGTGCCAGCAGCATCGGACTAGCGGGAGGAACAGATACGCAGTATTTT.

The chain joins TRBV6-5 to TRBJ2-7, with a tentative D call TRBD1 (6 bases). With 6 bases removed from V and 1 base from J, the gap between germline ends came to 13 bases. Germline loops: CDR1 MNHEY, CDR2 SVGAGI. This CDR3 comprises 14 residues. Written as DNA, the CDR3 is TGTGCCAGCAGACGGGCAGGGGTTTCCTACGAGCAGTACTTC. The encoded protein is CASRRAGVSYEQYF.

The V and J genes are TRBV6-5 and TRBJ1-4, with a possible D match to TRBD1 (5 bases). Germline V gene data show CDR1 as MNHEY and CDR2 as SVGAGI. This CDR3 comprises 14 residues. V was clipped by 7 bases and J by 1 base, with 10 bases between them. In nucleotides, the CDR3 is TGTGCCAGCAAGAGAACAGGAACTAATGAAAAACTGTTTTTT. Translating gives CASKRTGTNEKLFF.

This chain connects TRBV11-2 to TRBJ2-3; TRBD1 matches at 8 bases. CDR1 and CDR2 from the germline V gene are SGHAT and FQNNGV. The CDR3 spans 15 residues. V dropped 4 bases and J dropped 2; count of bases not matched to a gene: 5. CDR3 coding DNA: TGTGCCAGCAGCTCGACAGGGGTCCCCACAGATACGCAGTATTTT. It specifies CASSSTGVPTDTQYF.